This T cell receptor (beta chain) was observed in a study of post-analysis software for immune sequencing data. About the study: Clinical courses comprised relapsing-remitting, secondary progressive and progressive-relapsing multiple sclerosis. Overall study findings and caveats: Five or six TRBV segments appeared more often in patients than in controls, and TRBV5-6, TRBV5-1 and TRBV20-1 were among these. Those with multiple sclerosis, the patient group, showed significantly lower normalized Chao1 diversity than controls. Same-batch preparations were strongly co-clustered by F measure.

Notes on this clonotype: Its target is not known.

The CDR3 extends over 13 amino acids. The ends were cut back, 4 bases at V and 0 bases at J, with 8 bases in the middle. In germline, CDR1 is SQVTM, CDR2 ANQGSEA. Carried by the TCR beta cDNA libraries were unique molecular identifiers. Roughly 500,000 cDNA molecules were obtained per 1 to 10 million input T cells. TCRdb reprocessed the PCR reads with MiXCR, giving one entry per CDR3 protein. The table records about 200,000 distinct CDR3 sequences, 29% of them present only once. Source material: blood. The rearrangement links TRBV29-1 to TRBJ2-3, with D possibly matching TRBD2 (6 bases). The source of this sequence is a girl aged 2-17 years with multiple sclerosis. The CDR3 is CSVVGRSTDTQYF. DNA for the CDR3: TGCAGCGTTGTCGGGAGAAGCACAGATACGCAGTATTTT.